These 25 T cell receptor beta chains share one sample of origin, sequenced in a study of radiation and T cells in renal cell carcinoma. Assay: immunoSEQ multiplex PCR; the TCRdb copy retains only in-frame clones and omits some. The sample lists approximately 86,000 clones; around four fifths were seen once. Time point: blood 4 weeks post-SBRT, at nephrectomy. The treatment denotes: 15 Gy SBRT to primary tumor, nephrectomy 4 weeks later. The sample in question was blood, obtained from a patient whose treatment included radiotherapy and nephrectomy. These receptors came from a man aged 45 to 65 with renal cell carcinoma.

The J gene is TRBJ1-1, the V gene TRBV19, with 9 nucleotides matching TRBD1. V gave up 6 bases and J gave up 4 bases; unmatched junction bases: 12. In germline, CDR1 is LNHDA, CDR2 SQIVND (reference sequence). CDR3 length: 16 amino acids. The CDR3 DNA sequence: TGTGCCAGTAGCCCCGGGACAGGGATGATAATCACTGAAGCTTTCTTT. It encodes CASSPGTGMIITEAFF.

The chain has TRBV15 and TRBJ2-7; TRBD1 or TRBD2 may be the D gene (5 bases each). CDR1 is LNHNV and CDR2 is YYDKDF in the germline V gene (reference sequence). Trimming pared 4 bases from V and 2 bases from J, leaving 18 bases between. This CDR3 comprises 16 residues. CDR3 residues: CATSTVVGTQPYEQYF. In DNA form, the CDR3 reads TGTGCCACCAGCACGGTGGTGGGGACGCAACCCTACGAGCAGTACTTC.

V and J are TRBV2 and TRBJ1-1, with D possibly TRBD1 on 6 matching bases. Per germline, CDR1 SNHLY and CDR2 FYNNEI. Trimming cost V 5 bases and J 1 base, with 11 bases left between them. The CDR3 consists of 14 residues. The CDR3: CASSLGQWNTEAFF. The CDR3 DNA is TGTGCCAGCAGTTTAGGACAGTGGAACACTGAAGCTTTCTTT.

The CDR3 loop is CSVVDRDYGYTF. The CDR3 DNA sequence: TGCAGCGTGGTTGACAGGGACTATGGCTACACCTTC. This chain connects TRBV29-1 to TRBJ1-2; 7 positions agree with TRBD1. The CDR3 extends over 12 amino acids. CDR1 and CDR2 from the germline V gene are SQVTM and ANQGSEA. V trimming: 6 bases; J trimming: 3 bases; junction bases outside the gene matches: 4.

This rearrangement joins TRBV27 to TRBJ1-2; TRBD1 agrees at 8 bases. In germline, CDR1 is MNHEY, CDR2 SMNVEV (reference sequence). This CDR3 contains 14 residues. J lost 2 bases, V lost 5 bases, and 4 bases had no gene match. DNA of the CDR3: TGTGCCAGCAGTCTCCAGGGGGCGAACTATGGCTACACCTTC. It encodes CASSLQGANYGYTF.

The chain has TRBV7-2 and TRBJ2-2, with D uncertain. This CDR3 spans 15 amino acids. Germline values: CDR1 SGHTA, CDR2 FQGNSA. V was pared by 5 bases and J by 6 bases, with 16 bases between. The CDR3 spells CASSNTLGNAGELFF. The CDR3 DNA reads TGTGCCAGCAGCAACACCTTGGGTAACGCCGGGGAGCTGTTTTTT.

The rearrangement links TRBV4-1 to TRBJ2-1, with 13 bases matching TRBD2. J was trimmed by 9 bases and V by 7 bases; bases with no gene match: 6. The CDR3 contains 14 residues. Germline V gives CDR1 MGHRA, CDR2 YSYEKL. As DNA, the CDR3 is TGCGCCAGCACCGGGACTAGCGGGAATTTTGAGCAGTTCTTC. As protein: CASTGTSGNFEQFF.

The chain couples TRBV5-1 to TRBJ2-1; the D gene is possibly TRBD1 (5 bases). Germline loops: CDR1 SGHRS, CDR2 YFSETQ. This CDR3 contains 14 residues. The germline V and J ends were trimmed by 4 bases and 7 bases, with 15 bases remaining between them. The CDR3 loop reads CASSLDSPRNEQFF. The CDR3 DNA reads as TGCGCCAGCAGCCTTGACAGTCCAAGGAATGAGCAGTTCTTC.

CDR3 in amino acids: CATTAGLDAEAFF. The DNA of the CDR3 is TGTGCCACCACCGCAGGGCTTGATGCTGAAGCTTTCTTT. The chain links TRBV10-3 to TRBJ1-1, with a tentative D call TRBD1 (5 bases). V was clipped by 10 bases and J by 6 bases, with 18 bases between them. The V gene's germline CDR1 is ENHRY and CDR2 SYGVKD. The CDR3 has 13 residues.

The CDR3, as DNA: TGTGCCAGCAGTTTGGAGGGCTCCTACGAGCAGTACTTC. Residues: CASSLEGSYEQYF. The rearrangement joins TRBV28 to TRBJ2-7; D might be TRBD2 (6 bases). V was shortened by 3 bases and J by 0 bases, with 6 bases between the two germline ends. The CDR3 is made up of 13 amino acids. From germline, CDR1 is MDHEN and CDR2 SYDVKM.

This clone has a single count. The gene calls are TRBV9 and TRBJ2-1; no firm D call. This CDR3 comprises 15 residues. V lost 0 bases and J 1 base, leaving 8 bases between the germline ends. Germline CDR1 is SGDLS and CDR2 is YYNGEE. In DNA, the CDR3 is TGTGCCAGCAGCGTAGTGCTGGGGTCCTACAATGAGCAGTTCTTC. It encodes CASSVVLGSYNEQFF.

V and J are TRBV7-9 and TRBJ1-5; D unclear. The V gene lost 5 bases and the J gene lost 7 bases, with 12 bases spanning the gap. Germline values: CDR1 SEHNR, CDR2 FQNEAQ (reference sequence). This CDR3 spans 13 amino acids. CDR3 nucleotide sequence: TGTGCCAGCAGCGACGACCCCGACCAGCCCCAGCATTTT. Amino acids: CASSDDPDQPQHF.

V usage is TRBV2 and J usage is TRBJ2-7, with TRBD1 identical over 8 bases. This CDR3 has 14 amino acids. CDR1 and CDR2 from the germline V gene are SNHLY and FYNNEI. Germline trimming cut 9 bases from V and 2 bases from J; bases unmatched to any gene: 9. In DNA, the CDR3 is TGTGCCAGTAATGACAGGACAGGGACCTACGAGCAGTACTTC. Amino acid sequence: CASNDRTGTYEQYF.

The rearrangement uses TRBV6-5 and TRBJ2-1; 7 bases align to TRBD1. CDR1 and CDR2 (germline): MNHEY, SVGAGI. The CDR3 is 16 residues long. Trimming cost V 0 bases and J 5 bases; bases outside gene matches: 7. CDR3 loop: CASSYSLRGRHNEQFF. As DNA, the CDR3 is TGTGCCAGCAGTTACTCGCTTAGGGGGCGGCACAATGAGCAGTTCTTC.

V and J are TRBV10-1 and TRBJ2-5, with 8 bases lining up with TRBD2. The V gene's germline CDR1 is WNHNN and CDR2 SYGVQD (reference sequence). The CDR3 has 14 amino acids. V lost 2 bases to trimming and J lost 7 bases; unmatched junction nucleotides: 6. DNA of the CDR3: TGCGCCAGCAGTGAGGGTACTAGCGGTTGGACCCAGTACTTC. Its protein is CASSEGTSGWTQYF.

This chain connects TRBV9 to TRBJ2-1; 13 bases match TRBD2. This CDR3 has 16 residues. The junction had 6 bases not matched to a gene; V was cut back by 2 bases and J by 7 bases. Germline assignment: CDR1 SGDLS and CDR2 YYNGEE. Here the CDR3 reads CASSVAGTSGMNEQFF. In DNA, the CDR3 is TGTGCCAGCAGCGTGGCCGGGACTAGCGGGATGAATGAGCAGTTCTTC.

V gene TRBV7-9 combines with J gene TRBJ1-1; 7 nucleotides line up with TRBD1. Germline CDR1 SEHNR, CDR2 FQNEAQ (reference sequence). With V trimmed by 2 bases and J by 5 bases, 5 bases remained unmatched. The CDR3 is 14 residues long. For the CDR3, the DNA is TGTGCCAGCAGCTTAATGGGACAGACGACTGAAGCTTTCTTT. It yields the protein CASSLMGQTTEAFF.

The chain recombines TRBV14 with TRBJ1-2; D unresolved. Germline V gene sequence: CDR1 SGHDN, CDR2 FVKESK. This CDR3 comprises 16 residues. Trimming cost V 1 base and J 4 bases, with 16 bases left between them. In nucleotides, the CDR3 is TGTGCCAGCAGCCAAGGGTCAGGCATCGAAACCTATGGCTACACCTTC. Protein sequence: CASSQGSGIETYGYTF.

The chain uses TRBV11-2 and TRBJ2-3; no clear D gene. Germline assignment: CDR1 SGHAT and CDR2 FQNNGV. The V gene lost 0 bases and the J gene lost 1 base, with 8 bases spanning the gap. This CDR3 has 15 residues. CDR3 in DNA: TGTGCCAGCAGCTTAGATCAGGAAGGCACAGATACGCAGTATTTT. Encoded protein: CASSLDQEGTDTQYF.

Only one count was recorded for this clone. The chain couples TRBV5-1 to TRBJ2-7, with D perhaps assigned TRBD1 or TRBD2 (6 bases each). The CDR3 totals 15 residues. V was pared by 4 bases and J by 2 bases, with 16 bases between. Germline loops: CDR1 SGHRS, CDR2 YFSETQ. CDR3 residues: CASSPDGGGTYEQYF. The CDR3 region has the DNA TGCGCCAGCAGCCCGGACGGAGGGGGGACCTACGAGCAGTACTTC.

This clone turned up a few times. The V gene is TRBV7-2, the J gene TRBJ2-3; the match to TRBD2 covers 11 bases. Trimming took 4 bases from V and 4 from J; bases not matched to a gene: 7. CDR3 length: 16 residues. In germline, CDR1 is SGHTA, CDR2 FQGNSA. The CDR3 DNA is TGTGCCAGCAGCTCCTTAGCGGGGGGGACTCCAGATACGCAGTATTTT. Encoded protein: CASSSLAGGTPDTQYF.

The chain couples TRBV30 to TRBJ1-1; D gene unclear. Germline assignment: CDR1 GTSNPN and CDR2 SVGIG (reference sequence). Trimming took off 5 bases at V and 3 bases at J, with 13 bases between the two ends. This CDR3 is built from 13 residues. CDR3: CAWSTGSYTEAFF. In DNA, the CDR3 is TGTGCCTGGTCAACCGGGTCGTACACTGAAGCTTTCTTT.

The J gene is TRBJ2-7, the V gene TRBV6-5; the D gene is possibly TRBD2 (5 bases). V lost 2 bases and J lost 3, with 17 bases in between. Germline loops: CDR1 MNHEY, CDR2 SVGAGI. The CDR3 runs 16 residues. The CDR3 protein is CASSYAKAGVVYEQYF. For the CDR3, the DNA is TGTGCCAGCAGTTACGCAAAGGCCGGGGTGGTCTACGAGCAGTACTTC.

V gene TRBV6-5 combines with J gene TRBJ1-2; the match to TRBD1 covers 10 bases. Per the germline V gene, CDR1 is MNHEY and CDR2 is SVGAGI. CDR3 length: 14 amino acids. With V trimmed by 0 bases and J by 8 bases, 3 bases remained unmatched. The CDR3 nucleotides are TGTGCCAGCAGTTACTCGGGACAGGGGAGGGGCTACACCTTC. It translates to CASSYSGQGRGYTF.

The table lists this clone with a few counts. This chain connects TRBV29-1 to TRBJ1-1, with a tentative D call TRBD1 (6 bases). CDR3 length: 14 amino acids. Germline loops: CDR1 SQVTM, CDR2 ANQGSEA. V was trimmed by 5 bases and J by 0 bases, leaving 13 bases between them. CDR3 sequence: CSVHRDRMNTEAFF. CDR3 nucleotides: TGCAGCGTTCACAGGGACCGAATGAACACTGAAGCTTTCTTT.